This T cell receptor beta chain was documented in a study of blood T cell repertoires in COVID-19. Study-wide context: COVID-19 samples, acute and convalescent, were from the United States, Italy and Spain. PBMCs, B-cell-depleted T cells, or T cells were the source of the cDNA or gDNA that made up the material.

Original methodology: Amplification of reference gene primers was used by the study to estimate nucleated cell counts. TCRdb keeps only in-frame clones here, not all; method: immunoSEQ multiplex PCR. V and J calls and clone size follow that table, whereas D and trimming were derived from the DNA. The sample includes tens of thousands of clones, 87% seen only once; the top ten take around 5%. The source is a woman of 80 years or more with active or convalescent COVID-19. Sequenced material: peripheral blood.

The CDR3, as DNA: TGTGCCAGCAGCTCTGGACATAACACCGGGGAGCTGTTTTTT. Protein sequence: CASSSGHNTGELFF. V usage is TRBV5-4 and J usage is TRBJ2-2; the D gene is possibly TRBD1 (5 bases). Trimming removed 3 bases from V and 2 bases from J, with 8 bases in between. The germline V gene has CDR1 SGHNT and CDR2 YYREEE (reference sequence). The CDR3 spans 14 residues.